This T cell receptor (beta chain) was obtained from a study of blood T cell repertoires in COVID-19. Study details: Collection of acute and convalescent COVID-19 samples took place in the United States, Italy and Spain.

The study recruited people aged about 18 to 95 years across approximately 23 US areas. Clinical history reported by participants formed the basis on which cohorts were assigned. Unmatched junction bases numbered 5, after V lost 5 bases and J lost 0 bases. CDR3 length: 15 residues. Germline V gives CDR1 ENHRY, CDR2 SYGVKD. Under the authors' procedure: Reference gene primer amplification gave estimated nucleated cell counts. Profiled with immunoSEQ multiplex PCR; TCRdb holds only in-frame clones, not every one. Clone size and the V and J calls come from that table; the DNA yielded D and trimming. The sample lists approximately 240,000 clones; about 85% were seen once.

The V gene is TRBV10-3, the J gene TRBJ2-3; 7 positions agree with TRBD1. Sequenced input: PBMCs or T cells enriched from blood (not recorded which). This TCR came from a woman aged 30 to 39 with acute COVID-19. For the CDR3, the DNA is TGTGCCATCAGTAAGGGGACAGATAGCACAGATACGCAGTATTTT. This sequence encodes CAISKGTDSTDTQYF.